The subject of this entry is one T cell receptor beta chain. There are 12 residues in the CDR3. CDR1 and CDR2 from the germline V gene are SEHNR and FQNEAQ (reference sequence). V was cut by 5 bases and J by 3 bases, with 5 bases left in between. This entry comes from a study of T cell changes during pregnancy in multiple sclerosis. Measured with immunoSEQ multiplex PCR; TCRdb has only the in-frame clones, and not every one. The sample contains roughly 47,000 clones, 85% to 95% of which appear only once. Here the sequenced sample was CD8+ T cells from peripheral blood mononuclear cells, taken before pregnancy. This receptor was obtained from a female donor with multiple sclerosis, enrolled in a pregnancy study. The chain employs TRBV7-9 and TRBJ1-5; D gene ambiguous. The CDR3 coding sequence is TGTGCCAGCAGCGACTACAATCAGCCCCAGCATTTT. As protein: CASSDYNQPQHF.